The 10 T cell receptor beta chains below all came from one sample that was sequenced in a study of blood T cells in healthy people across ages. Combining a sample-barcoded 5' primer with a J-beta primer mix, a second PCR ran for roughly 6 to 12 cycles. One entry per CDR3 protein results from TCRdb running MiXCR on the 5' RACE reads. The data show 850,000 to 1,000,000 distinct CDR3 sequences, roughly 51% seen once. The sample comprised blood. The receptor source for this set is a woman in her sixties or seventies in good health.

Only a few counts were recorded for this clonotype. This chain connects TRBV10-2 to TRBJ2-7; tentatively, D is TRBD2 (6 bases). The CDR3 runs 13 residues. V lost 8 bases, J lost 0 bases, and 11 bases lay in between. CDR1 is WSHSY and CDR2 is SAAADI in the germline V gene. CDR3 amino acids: CASRLGGSYEQYF. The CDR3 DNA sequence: TGCGCCAGCCGGTTGGGGGGCTCCTACGAGCAGTACTTC.

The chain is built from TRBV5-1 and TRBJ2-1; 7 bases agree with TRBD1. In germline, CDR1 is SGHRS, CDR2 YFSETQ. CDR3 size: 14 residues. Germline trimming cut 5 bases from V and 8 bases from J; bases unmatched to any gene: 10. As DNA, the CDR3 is TGCGCCAGCAGTCAAACAACAGGGGTTGATGAGCAGTTCTTC. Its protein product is CASSQTTGVDEQFF.

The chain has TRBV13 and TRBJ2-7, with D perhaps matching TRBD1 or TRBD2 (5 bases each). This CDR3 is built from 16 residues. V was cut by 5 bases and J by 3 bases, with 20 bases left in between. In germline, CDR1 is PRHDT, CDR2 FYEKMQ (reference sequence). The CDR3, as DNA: TGTGCCAGCAGCCTCGGAGTCGGGGCGGGTGGCTACGAGCAGTACTTC. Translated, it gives CASSLGVGAGGYEQYF.

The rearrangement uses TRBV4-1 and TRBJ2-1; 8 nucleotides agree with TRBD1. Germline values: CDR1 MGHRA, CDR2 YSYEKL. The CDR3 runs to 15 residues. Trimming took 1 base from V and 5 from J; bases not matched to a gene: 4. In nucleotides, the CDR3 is TGCGCCAGCAGCCAAGTCTCAGGGGGCCACAATGAGCAGTTCTTC. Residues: CASSQVSGGHNEQFF.

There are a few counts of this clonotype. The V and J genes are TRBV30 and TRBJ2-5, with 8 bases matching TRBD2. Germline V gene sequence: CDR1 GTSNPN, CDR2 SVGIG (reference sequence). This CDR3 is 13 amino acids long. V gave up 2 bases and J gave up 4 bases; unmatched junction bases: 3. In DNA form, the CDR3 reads TGTGCCTGGAGTATGGGACTAGGAGAGACCCAGTACTTC. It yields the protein CAWSMGLGETQYF.

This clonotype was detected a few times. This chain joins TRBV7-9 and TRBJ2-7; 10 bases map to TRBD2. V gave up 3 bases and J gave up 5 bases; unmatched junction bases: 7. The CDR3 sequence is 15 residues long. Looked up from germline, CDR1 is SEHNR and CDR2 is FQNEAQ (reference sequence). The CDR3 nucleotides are TGTGCCAGCAGCTTGACCCTAGCGGGAGCCAACGAGCAGTACTTC. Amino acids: CASSLTLAGANEQYF. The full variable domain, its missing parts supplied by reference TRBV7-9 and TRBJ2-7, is DTGVSQNPRHKITKRGQNVTFRCDPISEHNRLYWYRQTLGQGPEFLTYFQNEAQLEKSRLLSDRFSAERPKGSFSTLEIQRTEQGDSAMYLCASSLTLAGANEQYFGPGTRLTVT.

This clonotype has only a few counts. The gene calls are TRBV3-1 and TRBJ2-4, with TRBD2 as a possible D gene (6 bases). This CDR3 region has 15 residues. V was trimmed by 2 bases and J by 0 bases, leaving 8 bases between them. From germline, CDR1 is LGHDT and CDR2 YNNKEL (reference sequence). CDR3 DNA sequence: TGTGCCAGCAGCCAAAGGGGACTAGCCAAAAACATTCAGTACTTC. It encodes CASSQRGLAKNIQYF. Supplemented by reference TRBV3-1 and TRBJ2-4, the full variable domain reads DTAVSQTPKYLVTQMGNDKSIKCEQNLGHDTMYWYKQDSKKFLKIMFSYNNKELIINETVPNRFSPKSPDKAHLNLHINSLELGDSAVYFCASSQRGLAKNIQYFGAGTRLSVL.

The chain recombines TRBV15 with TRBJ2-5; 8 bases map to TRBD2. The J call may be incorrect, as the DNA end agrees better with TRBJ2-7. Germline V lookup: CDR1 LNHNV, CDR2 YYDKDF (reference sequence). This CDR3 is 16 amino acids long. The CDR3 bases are TGTGCCACCAGCGGACCATTAGCGGGATCAAGCGTCGAGCAGTACTTC. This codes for CATSGPLAGSSVEQYF.

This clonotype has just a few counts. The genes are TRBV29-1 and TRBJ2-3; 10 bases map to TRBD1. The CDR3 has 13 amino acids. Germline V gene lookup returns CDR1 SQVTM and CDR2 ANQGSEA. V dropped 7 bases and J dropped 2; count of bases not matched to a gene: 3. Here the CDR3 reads CSADRGTTDTQYF. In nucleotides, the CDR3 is TGCAGCGCGGACAGGGGGACCACAGATACGCAGTATTTT.

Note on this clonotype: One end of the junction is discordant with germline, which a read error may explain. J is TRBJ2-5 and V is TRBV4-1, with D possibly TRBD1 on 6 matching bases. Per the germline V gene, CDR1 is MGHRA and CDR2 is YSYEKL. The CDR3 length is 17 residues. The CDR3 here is CASSLIRLQGRGESQYF. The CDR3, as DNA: TGCGCCAGCAGCCTAATCAGGTTACAGGGTCGTGGAGAGAGCCAGTACTTC.